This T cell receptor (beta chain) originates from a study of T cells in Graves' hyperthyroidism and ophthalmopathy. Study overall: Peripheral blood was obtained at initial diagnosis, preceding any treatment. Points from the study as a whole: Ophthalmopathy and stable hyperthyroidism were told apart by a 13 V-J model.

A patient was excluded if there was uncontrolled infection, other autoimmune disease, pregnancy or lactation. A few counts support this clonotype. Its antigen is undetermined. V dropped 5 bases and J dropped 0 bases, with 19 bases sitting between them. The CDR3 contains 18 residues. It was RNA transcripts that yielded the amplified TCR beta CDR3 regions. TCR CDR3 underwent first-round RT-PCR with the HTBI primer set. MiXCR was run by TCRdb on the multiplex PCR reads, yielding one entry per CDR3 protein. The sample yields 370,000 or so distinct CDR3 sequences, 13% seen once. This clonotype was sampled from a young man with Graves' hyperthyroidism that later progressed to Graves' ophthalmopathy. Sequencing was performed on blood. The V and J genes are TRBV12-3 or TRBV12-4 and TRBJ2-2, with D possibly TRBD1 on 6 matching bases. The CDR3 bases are TGTGCCAGCAGTGGCTACTTAGGGGGTGGAACGAACACCGGGGAGCTGTTTTTT. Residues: CASSGYLGGGTNTGELFF.